The next 20 T cell receptor delta chains were all read from a single sample in a study of gamma-delta chains in newborns, infants, children. TCRdb processed the reads again with the CATT caller. Among fewer than 12,000 delta-chain clones, roughly 9% were seen once, and the ten largest hold approximately 9%. Source material: blood. The source of these receptors is a child who was a newborn, infant or young child, either healthy, febrile or measles-vaccinated (not recorded which).

The rearrangement links TRDV1 to TRDJ1; D not resolved. This CDR3 contains 14 residues. V lost 5 bases to trimming and J lost 3 bases, with 13 bases between them. Germline V gene data show CDR1 as TSWWSYY and CDR2 as QGS. The CDR3 nucleotides are TGTGCTCTTGGGAACTCCCAGGAACCCGATAAACTCATCTTT. Protein product: CALGNSQEPDKLIF.

This chain connects TRDV2 to TRDJ1; D perhaps matches TRDD3 (6 bases). Germline-derived CDR1 and CDR2 are GEAIGNYY and EKD. V was cut by 0 bases and J by 5 bases, with 12 bases left in between. The CDR3 extends over 14 amino acids. DNA of the CDR3: TGTGCCTGTGACACCTGGGGGCCCCGGGATAAACTCATCTTT. Translating gives CACDTWGPRDKLIF.

As to this clone: A much larger clone sits a single nucleotide away, making a read error possible. This chain connects TRDV2 to TRDJ3, with 12 nucleotides matching TRDD3. Germline CDR1 GEAIGNYY, CDR2 EKD. This CDR3 has 21 amino acids. The CDR3 DNA reads TGTGCCTGTGACACCGCGGGAACTGGGGGATACAGCTCCCGGGACACCCGACAGATGTTTTTC. Translation: CACDTAGTGGYSSRDTRQMFF.

The J gene is TRDJ3, the V gene TRDV2; 8 bases are a match to TRDD3. V trimming: 0 bases; J trimming: 1 base; junction bases outside the gene matches: 7. CDR1 is GEAIGNYY, CDR2 EKD, per germline. The CDR3 runs 19 residues. The chain's CDR3 is CACDTVVGDHSWDTRQMFF. The CDR3 region has the DNA TGTGCCTGTGACACCGTGGTGGGGGATCATTCCTGGGACACCCGACAGATGTTTTTC.

This clone was detected a few times. The CDR3 nucleotides are TGTGCCTGTGACACCGTACAGCCTAGATCAACAGGCTCCTGGGACACCCGACAGATGTTTTTC. Residues: CACDTVQPRSTGSWDTRQMFF. The chain couples TRDV2 to TRDJ3; D not resolved. Germline values: CDR1 GEAIGNYY, CDR2 EKD. Trimming took off 0 bases at V and 0 bases at J, with 20 bases between the two ends. The CDR3 sequence is 21 residues long.

Only a few counts were recorded for this clone. The rearrangement joins TRDV2 to TRDJ3; TRDD3 agrees at 12 bases. The V segment lost 3 bases and the J segment 0 bases; nucleotides outside the gene matches: 5. The germline V gene encodes CDR1 GEAIGNYY and CDR2 EKD. CDR3 length: 19 amino acids. The DNA of the CDR3 is TGTGCCTGTGACGGAGTACTGGGGGATACCTCCTGGGACACCCGACAGATGTTTTTC. Translation gives CACDGVLGDTSWDTRQMFF.

The chain employs TRDV2 and TRDJ3; D may be TRDD3 (6 bases). The CDR3 extends over 18 amino acids. The germline V and J ends were trimmed by 0 bases and 0 bases, with 11 bases remaining between them. The germline gives CDR1 GEAIGNYY, CDR2 EKD. The CDR3 DNA follows: TGTGCCTGTGACACCGTTGGGGATCTCTCCTGGGACACCCGACAGATGTTTTTC. This codes for CACDTVGDLSWDTRQMFF.

Worth noting for this clone: Other DNA sequences in the same sample also yield this CDR3. The chain combines TRDV2 with TRDJ3; TRDD3 aligns across 11 bases. The CDR3 length is 18 residues. The germline gives CDR1 GEAIGNYY, CDR2 EKD. J was trimmed by 2 bases and V by 0 bases; bases with no gene match: 2. The CDR3 DNA reads as TGTGCCTGTGACACCCTGGGGGATACCACCTGGGACACCCGACAGATGTTTTTC. Its protein product is CACDTLGDTTWDTRQMFF.

This clone turned up a few times. This same CDR3 is encoded by further DNA sequences in the sample. V gene TRDV2 combines with J gene TRDJ3; perhaps TRDD3 as D (6 bases). The CDR3 is made up of 20 amino acids. Per germline, CDR1 GEAIGNYY and CDR2 EKD. Trimming shortened V by 0 bases and J by 3 bases, and 20 bases separated the two germline ends. The CDR3 DNA reads as TGTGCCTGTGACACCGCGGAGGCTCGGGGATTCAGCTGGGACACCCGACAGATGTTTTTC. This gives the protein CACDTAEARGFSWDTRQMFF.

The chain links TRDV2 to TRDJ1, with TRDD3 matching over 13 bases. V shed 3 bases and J 5 bases; nucleotides not matched to a gene: 20. Germline V CDR1 and CDR2: GEAIGNYY, EKD. The CDR3 covers 20 residues. The CDR3 loop is CACDPLLGDTQVHQVDKLIF. CDR3 in DNA: TGTGCCTGTGACCCTTTACTGGGGGATACGCAGGTTCATCAGGTGGATAAACTCATCTTT.

Comments on this clone: This could be a read error, since a much larger clone is one nucleotide away. This specimen includes other DNA sequences encoding the same CDR3. The CDR3 loop reads CACDTLEGSGGYARSISSWDTRQMFF. CDR3 sequence (DNA): TGTGCCTGTGACACTTTAGAGGGCTCTGGGGGATACGCGAGAAGTATAAGCTCCTGGGACACCCGACAGATGTTCTTC. The chain carries TRDV2 and TRDJ3; TRDD3 matches at 12 bases. This CDR3 has 26 residues. Germline values: CDR1 GEAIGNYY, CDR2 EKD.

The J gene is TRDJ1, the V gene TRDV2; 10 nucleotides agree with TRDD3. The V gene end was trimmed by 1 base and the J gene end by 2 bases; junction bases not matched to a gene: 12. Germline assignment: CDR1 GEAIGNYY and CDR2 EKD. The CDR3 spans 18 residues. The DNA for the CDR3 is TGTGCCTGTGACACTCTCTCTGATACTGGGGGATCGACCGATAAACTCATCTTT. Residues: CACDTLSDTGGSTDKLIF.

By sample fraction, this clone is medium-sized (0.01 to 0.1%). V usage is TRDV2 and J usage is TRDJ1; 12 bases align to TRDD3. Trimming took 3 bases from V and 1 from J; bases not matched to a gene: 8. Per the germline V gene, CDR1 is GEAIGNYY and CDR2 is EKD. CDR3 length: 17 amino acids. Here the CDR3 reads CACDPLGDTRTTDKLIF. The CDR3 bases are TGTGCCTGTGACCCGCTGGGGGATACGCGTACCACCGATAAACTCATCTTT.

This clone turned up a few times. Within the sample, other DNA sequences also encode this same CDR3. The V and J genes are TRDV2 and TRDJ3; 11 nucleotides align to TRDD3. V was pared by 4 bases and J by 2 bases, with 3 bases of the junction left unmatched. Per the germline V gene, CDR1 is GEAIGNYY and CDR2 is EKD. CDR3 length equals 17 residues. CDR3 coding DNA: TGTGCCTGTGATCGACTGGGGGATACCTGGGACACCCGACAGATGTTTTTC. As protein: CACDRLGDTWDTRQMFF.

This clone was seen a handful of times. The chain is built from TRDV2 and TRDJ3; D is possibly TRDD3 (6 bases). The CDR3 contains 21 residues. The germline CDR1 and CDR2 sequences are GEAIGNYY and EKD. Between the trimmed V and J ends, which lost 2 bases and 0 bases, there was a span of 22 bases. The CDR3 loop reads CACDRIPGDTESSWDTRQMFF. In DNA form, the CDR3 reads TGTGCCTGTGACAGGATCCCTGGGGACACCGAGAGCTCCTGGGACACCCGACAGATGTTTTTC.

Only a few counts were recorded for this clone. The junction shows a germline mismatch at one end, possibly a read error. The chain recombines TRDV2 with TRDJ3; 11 bases are a match to TRDD3. The CDR3 is made up of 18 amino acids. CDR1 is GEAIGNYY, CDR2 EKD, per germline. The CDR3 loop reads CARDAGGYSTWDTRQMFF. In nucleotides, the CDR3 is TGTGCCCGTGACGCTGGGGGATACAGCACCTGGGACACCCGACAGATGTTTTTC.

Comments on this clone: At one end, the junction sequence differs from germline, possibly due to a read error. The sample holds other DNA sequences that translate to the same CDR3. The chain combines TRDV2 with TRDJ3; 8 bases line up with TRDD3. This CDR3 spans 21 amino acids. CDR1 is GEAIGNYY and CDR2 is EKD in the germline V gene. Here the CDR3 reads CACDSVGLGDSNSWDTRQMFF. The CDR3 bases are TGTGCCTGTGACTCCGTGGGGTTGGGGGATTCCAACTCCTGGGACACCCGACAAATGTTTTTC.

Sample share makes this clone medium-sized. The sample has other DNA sequences that encode this CDR3 too. The chain links TRDV2 to TRDJ3, with 7 nucleotides matching TRDD3. With 0 bases clipped from V and 0 bases from J, the junction kept 4 bases outside the gene matches. The CDR3 contains 18 residues. The germline V gene has CDR1 GEAIGNYY and CDR2 EKD. CDR3 coding DNA: TGTGCCTGTGACACCGTTGGGGATAGCTCCTGGGACACCCGACAGATGTTTTTC. As protein: CACDTVGDSSWDTRQMFF.

This clone showed up just a few times. The chain employs TRDV1 and TRDJ2; possibly TRDD2 for D (7 bases). CDR3 length: 25 residues. The germline V and J ends were trimmed by 0 bases and 1 base, with 36 bases remaining between them. Germline values: CDR1 TSWWSYY, CDR2 QGS. The CDR3 DNA reads TGTGCTCTTGGGGAACTAGATACGTGGTGGCTTCCTATTGGGGGTCACGGGCATTTGACAGCACAACTCTTCTTT. Protein product: CALGELDTWWLPIGGHGHLTAQLFF.

The V call is TRDV2, the J call TRDJ3; 12 bases are shared with TRDD3. The V segment lost 3 bases and the J segment 2 bases; nucleotides outside the gene matches: 13. The CDR3 runs 21 residues. Germline V gives CDR1 GEAIGNYY, CDR2 EKD. CDR3 protein: CACDYASTGGYPAWDTRQMFF. The CDR3 DNA follows: TGTGCCTGTGACTACGCGTCGACTGGGGGATACCCGGCCTGGGACACCCGACAGATGTTTTTC.